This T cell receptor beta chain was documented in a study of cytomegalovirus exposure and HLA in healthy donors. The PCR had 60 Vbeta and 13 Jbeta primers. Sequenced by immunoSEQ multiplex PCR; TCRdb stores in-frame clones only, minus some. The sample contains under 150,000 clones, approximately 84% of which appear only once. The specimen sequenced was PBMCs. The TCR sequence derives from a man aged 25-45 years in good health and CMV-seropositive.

The CDR3 DNA sequence: TGTGCCAGCAGCTTAGCCCAAGCGGGAGGTTCAGAGACCCAGTACTTC. Protein sequence: CASSLAQAGGSETQYF. The chain is built from TRBV7-9 and TRBJ2-5; 9 bases line up with TRBD2. The CDR3 runs to 16 residues. The ends lost 0 bases at V and 4 bases at J; junction bases unmatched: 6. Per germline, CDR1 SEHNR and CDR2 FQNEAQ (reference sequence).